The present entry profiles one T cell receptor (beta chain) with its context. Using immunoSEQ multiplex PCR, the repertoire was profiled, and TCRdb retains in-frame clones only, with some absent. The sample has roughly 140,000 clones, roughly 71% seen once. This specimen belongs to a study of blood T cell repertoires in COVID-19. V gave up 5 bases and J gave up 0 bases, with 13 bases separating them. Germline values: CDR1 SGHNT, CDR2 YENEEA. The CDR3 contains 15 residues. The clonotype comes from a woman older than 75 with acute or convalescent COVID-19. Input material: peripheral blood. The V and J genes are TRBV11-3 and TRBJ2-5; the D is unclear. The CDR3 loop reads CASSPTGANQETQYF. The DNA of the CDR3 is TGTGCCAGCAGCCCCACCGGTGCGAACCAAGAGACCCAGTACTTC.